Described below is a single T cell receptor (beta chain) sequence and its context. This specimen includes other DNA sequences encoding the same CDR3. The table came from immunoSEQ multiplex PCR; TCRdb's copy has only in-frame clones and leaves some out. In the table there are about 160,000 clones, around 81% of which are singletons. The CDR3 covers 14 residues. Trimming took 4 bases from V and 1 from J, leaving 8 bases between them. Germline V gives CDR1 SGHRS, CDR2 YFSETQ. This sample was included in a study of blood T cell repertoires in COVID-19. This clonotype was sampled from a man aged 40-49 years who had recovered from COVID-19. This chain uses TRBV5-1 with TRBJ2-2; TRBD1 is a possible D gene (5 bases). What was sequenced was PBMCs or T cells enriched from blood (not recorded which). Written as DNA, the CDR3 is TGCGCCAGCAGCATTGGACAGAACACCGGGGAGCTGTTTTTT. Translating it yields CASSIGQNTGELFF.